Following are 9 T cell receptor beta chains from one sample sequenced in a study of blood T cell repertoires in COVID-19. The table came from immunoSEQ multiplex PCR; TCRdb's copy has only in-frame clones and leaves some out. The repertoire holds over 350,000 clones, with roughly 91% as singletons. Specimen: PBMCs or T cells enriched from blood (not recorded which). These receptor sequences come from a woman under 30 who had recovered from COVID-19.

The chain couples TRBV2 to TRBJ1-5; possible D gene TRBD1, 5 bases. V was clipped by 8 bases and J by 0 bases, with 11 bases between them. Germline CDR1 is SNHLY and CDR2 is FYNNEI. This CDR3 has 14 residues. The CDR3: CASRLGHSNQPQHF. DNA for the CDR3: TGTGCCAGCCGGCTAGGACATAGCAATCAGCCCCAGCATTTT.

The V and J genes are TRBV4-1 and TRBJ1-3; no definite D call. CDR3 length: 14 amino acids. Trimming removed 4 bases at V and 0 bases at J, with 7 bases between. The germline gives CDR1 MGHRA, CDR2 YSYEKL. DNA for the CDR3: TGCGCCAGCAGCCTTCCCATCTCTGGAAACACCATATATTTT. Its translation is CASSLPISGNTIYF.

V and J are TRBV30 and TRBJ1-5, with D unresolved. Germline V gene data show CDR1 as GTSNPN and CDR2 as SVGIG (reference sequence). CDR3 length: 14 residues. V was trimmed by 0 bases and J by 7 bases, leaving 13 bases between them. Here the CDR3 DNA reads TGTGCCTGGAGTGTAACGCTAGGCGGGCAGCCCCAGCATTTT. Translated, it gives CAWSVTLGGQPQHF.

This chain connects TRBV5-6 to TRBJ2-3; D is unresolved. The germline CDR1 and CDR2 sequences are SGHDT and YYEEEE. Trimming left V 4 bases short and J 2 bases short, with 11 bases between. The CDR3 runs 14 residues. CDR3 loop: CASSVASDTDTQYF. Here the CDR3 DNA reads TGTGCCAGCAGCGTGGCAAGCGACACAGATACGCAGTATTTT. The complete variable domain, with remaining parts taken from reference TRBV5-6 and TRBJ2-3, reads DAGVTQSPTHLIKTRGQQVTLRCSPKSGHDTVSWYQQALGQGPQFIFQYYEEEERQRGNFPDRFSGHQFPNYSSELNVNALLLGDSALYLCASSVASDTDTQYFGPGTRLTVL.

This chain links TRBV5-5 with TRBJ2-6, with TRBD1 identical over 7 bases. This CDR3 comprises 16 residues. V shed 3 bases, J shed 4 bases, and the junction held 7 bases outside the gene matches. Germline lookup yields CDR1 SGHKS and CDR2 YYEKEE (reference sequence). The CDR3 loop is CASSSMTGNGANVLTF. For the CDR3, the DNA is TGTGCCAGCAGCTCCATGACAGGGAACGGGGCCAACGTCCTGACTTTC.

This chain connects TRBV7-9 to TRBJ1-5; perhaps TRBD1 as D (6 bases). CDR3 length: 16 amino acids. V lost 5 bases, J lost 0 bases, and 14 bases lay in between. The germline V gene has CDR1 SEHNR and CDR2 FQNEAQ (reference sequence). The CDR3 sequence: CASSRGQGHSNQPQHF. DNA for the CDR3: TGTGCCAGCAGCCGCGGGCAGGGGCATAGCAATCAGCCCCAGCATTTT.

The chain joins TRBV18 to TRBJ2-5; D gene unclear. Trimming removed 5 bases from V and 4 bases from J, with 11 bases in between. The CDR3 runs to 13 residues. Germline V CDR1 and CDR2: KGHSH, LQKENI. The CDR3 DNA is TGTGCCAGCTCAGTGGGTACGGGAGAGACCCAGTACTTC. Amino acids: CASSVGTGETQYF. Complete variable domain (other parts from reference TRBV18 and TRBJ2-5): NAGVMQNPRHLVRRRGQEARLRCSPMKGHSHVYWYRQLPEEGLKFMVYLQKENIIDESGMPKERFSAEFPKEGPSILRIQQVVRGDSAAYFCASSVGTGETQYFGPGTRLLVL.

J is TRBJ1-2 and V is TRBV25-1, with 9 bases matching TRBD1. V lost 4 bases and J lost 8; bases outside the gene matches: 8. CDR1 MGHDK and CDR2 SYGVNS come from the germline V gene. This CDR3 is 14 amino acids long. In nucleotides, the CDR3 is TGTGCCAGCAGTGCGAACCGGGACAGGGAAGGCTACACCTTC. Translated: CASSANRDREGYTF.

This sequence joins TRBV27 and TRBJ2-1, with D possibly TRBD2 on 6 matching bases. Germline V lookup: CDR1 MNHEY, CDR2 SMNVEV (reference sequence). The CDR3 consists of 12 residues. DNA of the CDR3: TGTGGAGCAGGGAGCGGGTACAATGAGCAGTTCTTC. This sequence encodes CGAGSGYNEQFF.